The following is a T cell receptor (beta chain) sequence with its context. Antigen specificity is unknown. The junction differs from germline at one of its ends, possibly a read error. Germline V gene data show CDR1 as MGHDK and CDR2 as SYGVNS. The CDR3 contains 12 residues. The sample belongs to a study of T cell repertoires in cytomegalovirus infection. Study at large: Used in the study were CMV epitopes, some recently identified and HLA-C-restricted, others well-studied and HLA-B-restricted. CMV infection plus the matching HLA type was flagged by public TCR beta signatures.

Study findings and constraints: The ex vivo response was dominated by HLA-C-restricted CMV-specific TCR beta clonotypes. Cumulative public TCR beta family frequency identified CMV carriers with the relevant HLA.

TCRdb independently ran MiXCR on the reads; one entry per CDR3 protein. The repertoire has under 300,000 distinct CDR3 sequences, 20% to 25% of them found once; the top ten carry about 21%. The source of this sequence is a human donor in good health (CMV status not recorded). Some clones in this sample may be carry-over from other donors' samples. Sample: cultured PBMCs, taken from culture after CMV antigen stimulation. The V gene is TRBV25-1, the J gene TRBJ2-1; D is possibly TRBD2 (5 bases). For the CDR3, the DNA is TGTGCCAGCAGTGAATACGGCGCTCCGAGGGTCTTC. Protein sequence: CASSEYGAPRVF.